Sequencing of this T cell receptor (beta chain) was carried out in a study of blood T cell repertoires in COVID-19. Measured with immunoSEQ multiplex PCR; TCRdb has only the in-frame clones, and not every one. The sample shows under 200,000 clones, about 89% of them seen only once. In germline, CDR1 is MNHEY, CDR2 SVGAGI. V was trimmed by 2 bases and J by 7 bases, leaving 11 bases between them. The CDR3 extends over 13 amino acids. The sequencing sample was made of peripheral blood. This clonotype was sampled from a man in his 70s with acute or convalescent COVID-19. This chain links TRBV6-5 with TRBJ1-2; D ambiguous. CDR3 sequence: CASSYEGSFGYTF. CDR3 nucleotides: TGTGCCAGCAGTTACGAGGGATCGTTTGGCTACACCTTC.